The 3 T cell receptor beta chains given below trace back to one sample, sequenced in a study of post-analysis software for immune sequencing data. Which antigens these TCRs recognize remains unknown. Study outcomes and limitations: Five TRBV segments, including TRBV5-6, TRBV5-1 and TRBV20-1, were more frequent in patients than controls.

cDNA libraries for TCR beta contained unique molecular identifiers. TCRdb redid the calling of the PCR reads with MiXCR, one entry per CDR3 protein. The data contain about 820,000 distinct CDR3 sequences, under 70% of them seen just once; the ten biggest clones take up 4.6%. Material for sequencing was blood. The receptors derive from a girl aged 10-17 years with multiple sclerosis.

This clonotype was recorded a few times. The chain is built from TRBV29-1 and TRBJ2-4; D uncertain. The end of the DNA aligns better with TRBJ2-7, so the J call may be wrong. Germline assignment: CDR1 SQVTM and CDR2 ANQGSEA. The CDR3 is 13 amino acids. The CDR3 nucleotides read TGCAGCGTTGAAAACATAGGAACCTACGAGCAGTACTTC. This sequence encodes CSVENIGTYEQYF.

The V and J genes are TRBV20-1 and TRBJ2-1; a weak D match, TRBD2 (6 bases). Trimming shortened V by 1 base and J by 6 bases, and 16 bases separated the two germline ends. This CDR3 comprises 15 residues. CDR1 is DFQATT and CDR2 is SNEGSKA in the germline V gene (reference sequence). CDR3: CSARGRESLGNEQFF. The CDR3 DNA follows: TGCAGTGCTAGAGGGCGGGAAAGCCTAGGCAATGAGCAGTTCTTC.

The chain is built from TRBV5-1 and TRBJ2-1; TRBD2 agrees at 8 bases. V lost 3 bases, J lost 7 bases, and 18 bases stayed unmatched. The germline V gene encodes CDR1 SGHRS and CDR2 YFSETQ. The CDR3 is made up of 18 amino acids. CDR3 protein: CASSSLLGREGPGNEQFF. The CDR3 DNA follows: TGCGCCAGCAGCTCCCTGCTAGGCCGGGAGGGGCCGGGGAATGAGCAGTTCTTC.